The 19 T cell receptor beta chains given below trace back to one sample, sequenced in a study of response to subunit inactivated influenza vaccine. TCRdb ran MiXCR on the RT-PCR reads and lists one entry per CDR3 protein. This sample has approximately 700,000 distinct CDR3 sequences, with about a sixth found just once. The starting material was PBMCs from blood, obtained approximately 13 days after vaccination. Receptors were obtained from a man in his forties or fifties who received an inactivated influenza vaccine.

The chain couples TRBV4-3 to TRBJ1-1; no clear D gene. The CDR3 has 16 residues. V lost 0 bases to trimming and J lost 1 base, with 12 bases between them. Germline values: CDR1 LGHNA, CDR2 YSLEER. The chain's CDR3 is CASSQDGSGRNTEAFF. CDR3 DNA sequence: TGCGCCAGCAGCCAAGATGGGTCTGGACGGAACACTGAAGCTTTCTTT.

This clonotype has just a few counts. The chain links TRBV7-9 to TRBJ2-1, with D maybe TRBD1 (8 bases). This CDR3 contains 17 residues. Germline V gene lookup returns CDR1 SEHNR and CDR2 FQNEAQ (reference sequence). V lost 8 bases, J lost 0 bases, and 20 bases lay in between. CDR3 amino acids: CASGQGAGRSSYNEQFF. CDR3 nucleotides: TGTGCCAGCGGACAGGGAGCGGGAAGGAGCTCCTACAATGAGCAGTTCTTC.

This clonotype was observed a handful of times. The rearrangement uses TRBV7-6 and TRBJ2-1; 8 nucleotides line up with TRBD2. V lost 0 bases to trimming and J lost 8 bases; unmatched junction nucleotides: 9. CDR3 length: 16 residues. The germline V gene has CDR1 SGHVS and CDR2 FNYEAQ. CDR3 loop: CASSLASSGSTHEQFF. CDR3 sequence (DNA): TGTGCCAGCAGCTTAGCCTCCAGCGGGAGTACCCATGAGCAGTTCTTC.

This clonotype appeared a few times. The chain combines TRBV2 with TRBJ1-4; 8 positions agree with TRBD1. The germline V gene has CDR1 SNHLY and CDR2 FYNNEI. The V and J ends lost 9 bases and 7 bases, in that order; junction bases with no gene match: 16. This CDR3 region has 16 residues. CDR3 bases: TGTGCCAGTCAGCGGTGGCAGGGGGCCTCTTCTGAAAAACTGTTTTTT. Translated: CASQRWQGASSEKLFF.

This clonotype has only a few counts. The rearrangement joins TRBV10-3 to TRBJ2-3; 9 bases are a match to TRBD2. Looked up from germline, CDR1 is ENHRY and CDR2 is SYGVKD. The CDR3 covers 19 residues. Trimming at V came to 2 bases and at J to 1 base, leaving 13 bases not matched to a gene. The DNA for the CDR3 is TGTGCCATCAGTGAGGAGGTTCTAGCGGGGCCCGGTGGCACAGATACGCAGTATTTT. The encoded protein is CAISEEVLAGPGGTDTQYF.

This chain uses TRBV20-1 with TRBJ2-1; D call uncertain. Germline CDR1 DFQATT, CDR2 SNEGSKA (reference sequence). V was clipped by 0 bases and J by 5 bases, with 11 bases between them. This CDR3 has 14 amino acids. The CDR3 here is CSAREGSRHNEQFF. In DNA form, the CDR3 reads TGCAGTGCTAGAGAGGGTAGTAGGCACAATGAGCAGTTCTTC.

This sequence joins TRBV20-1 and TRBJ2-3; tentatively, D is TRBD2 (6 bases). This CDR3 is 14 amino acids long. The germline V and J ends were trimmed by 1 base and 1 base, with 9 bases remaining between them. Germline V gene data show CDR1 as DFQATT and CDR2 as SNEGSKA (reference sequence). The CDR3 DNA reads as TGCAGTGCTAGAGGGGGGGACCGCACAGATACGCAGTATTTT. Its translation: CSARGGDRTDTQYF.

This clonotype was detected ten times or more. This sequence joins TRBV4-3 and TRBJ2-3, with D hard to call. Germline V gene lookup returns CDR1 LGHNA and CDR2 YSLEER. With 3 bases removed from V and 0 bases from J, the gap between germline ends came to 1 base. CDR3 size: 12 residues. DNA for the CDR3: TGCGCCAGCAGCCAGAGCACAGATACGCAGTATTTT. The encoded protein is CASSQSTDTQYF.

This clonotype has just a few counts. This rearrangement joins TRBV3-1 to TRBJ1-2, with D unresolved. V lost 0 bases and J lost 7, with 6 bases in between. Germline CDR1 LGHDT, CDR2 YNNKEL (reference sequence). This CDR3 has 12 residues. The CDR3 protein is CASSQERSGYTF. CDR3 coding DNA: TGTGCCAGCAGCCAAGAAAGATCTGGCTACACCTTC.

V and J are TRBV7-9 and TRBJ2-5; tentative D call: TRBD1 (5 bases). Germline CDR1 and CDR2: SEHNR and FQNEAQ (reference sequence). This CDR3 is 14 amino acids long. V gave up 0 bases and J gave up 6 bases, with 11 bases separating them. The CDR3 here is CASSLAGVTKTQYF. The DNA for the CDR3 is TGTGCCAGCAGCTTAGCAGGGGTCACAAAGACCCAGTACTTC.

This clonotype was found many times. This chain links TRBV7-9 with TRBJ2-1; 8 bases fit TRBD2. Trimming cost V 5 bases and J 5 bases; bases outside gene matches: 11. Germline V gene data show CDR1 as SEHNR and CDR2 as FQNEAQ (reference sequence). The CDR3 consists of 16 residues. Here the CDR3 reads CASSAASGPGDNEQFF. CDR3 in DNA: TGTGCCAGCAGCGCAGCTAGCGGGCCCGGGGACAATGAGCAGTTCTTC. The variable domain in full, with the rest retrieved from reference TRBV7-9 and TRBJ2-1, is DTGVSQNPRHKITKRGQNVTFRCDPISEHNRLYWYRQTLGQGPEFLTYFQNEAQLEKSRLLSDRFSAERPKGSFSTLEIQRTEQGDSAMYLCASSAASGPGDNEQFFGPGTRLTVL.

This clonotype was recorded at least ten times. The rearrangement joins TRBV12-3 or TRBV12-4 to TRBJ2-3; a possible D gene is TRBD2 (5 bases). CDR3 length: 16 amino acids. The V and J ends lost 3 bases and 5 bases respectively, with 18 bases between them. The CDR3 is CASSFFGILGGDTQYF. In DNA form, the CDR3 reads TGTGCCAGCAGTTTTTTCGGGATCTTGGGTGGAGATACGCAGTATTTT.

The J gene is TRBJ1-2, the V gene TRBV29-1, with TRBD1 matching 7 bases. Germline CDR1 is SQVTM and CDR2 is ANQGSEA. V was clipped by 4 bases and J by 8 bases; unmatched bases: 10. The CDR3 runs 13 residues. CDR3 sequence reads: CSVGEDRVRGYTF. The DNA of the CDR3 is TGCAGCGTTGGCGAAGACAGGGTCCGGGGCTACACCTTC.

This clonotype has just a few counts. The CDR3 protein is CASSFGGAHNEQFF. In DNA, the CDR3 is TGTGCCAGCAGCTTCGGGGGGGCCCACAATGAGCAGTTCTTC. V gene TRBV11-2 combines with J gene TRBJ2-1; 8 nucleotides agree with TRBD2. CDR3 length: 14 amino acids. The V and J ends lost 3 bases and 5 bases, in that order; junction bases with no gene match: 3. Per the germline V gene, CDR1 is SGHAT and CDR2 is FQNNGV.

CDR3 protein: CASSLGVGEYEQYF. CDR3 bases: TGTGCCAGCAGCTTGGGGGTAGGGGAGTACGAGCAGTACTTC. The J gene is TRBJ2-7, the V gene TRBV7-6; D may correspond to TRBD1 or TRBD2 (5 bases each). Trimming removed 3 bases from V and 4 bases from J, with 13 bases in between. The CDR3 sequence is 14 residues long. Germline loops: CDR1 SGHVS, CDR2 FNYEAQ.

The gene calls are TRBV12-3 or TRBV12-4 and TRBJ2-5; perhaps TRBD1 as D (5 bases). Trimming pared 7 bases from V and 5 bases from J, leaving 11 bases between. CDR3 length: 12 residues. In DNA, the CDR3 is TGTGCCAGCACCCGGACATTTGAGACCCAGTACTTC. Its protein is CASTRTFETQYF.

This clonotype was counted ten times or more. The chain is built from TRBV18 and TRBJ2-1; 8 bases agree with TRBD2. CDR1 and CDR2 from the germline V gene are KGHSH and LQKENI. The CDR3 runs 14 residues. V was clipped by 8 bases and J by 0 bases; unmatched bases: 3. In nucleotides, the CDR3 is TGTGCCAGCCTAGCGGGCCGCTCCTACAATGAGCAGTTCTTC. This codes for CASLAGRSYNEQFF.

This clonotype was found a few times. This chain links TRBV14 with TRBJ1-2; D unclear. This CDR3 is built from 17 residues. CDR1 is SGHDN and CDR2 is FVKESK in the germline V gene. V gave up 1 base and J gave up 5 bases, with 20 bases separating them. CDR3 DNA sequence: TGTGCCAGCAGCCAAGCGATATCCGGGATCTATCATTATGGCTACACCTTC. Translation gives CASSQAISGIYHYGYTF.

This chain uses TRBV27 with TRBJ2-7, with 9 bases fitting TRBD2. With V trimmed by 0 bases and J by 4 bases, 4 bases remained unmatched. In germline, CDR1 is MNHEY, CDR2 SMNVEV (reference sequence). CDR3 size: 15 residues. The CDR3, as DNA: TGTGCCAGCAGTTTATCAGTAGCGGGGGCGTACGAGCAGTACTTC. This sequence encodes CASSLSVAGAYEQYF.